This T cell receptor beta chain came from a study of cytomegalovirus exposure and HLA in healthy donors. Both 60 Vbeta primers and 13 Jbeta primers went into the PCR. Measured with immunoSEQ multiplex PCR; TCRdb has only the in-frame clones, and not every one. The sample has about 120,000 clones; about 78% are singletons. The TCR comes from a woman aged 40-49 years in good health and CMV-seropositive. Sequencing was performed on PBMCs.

CDR3: CASTRGNEKLFF. Written as DNA, the CDR3 is TGTGCCAGCACTAGAGGGAATGAAAAACTGTTTTTT. This chain joins TRBV28 and TRBJ1-4; D is uncertain. CDR1 and CDR2 (germline): MDHEN, SYDVKM. The CDR3 is 12 amino acids. Trimming removed 7 bases from V and 5 bases from J, with 8 bases in between.